The source of this T cell receptor beta chain is a study of cytomegalovirus exposure and HLA in healthy donors. Study outcomes and limitations: Reports credit the classifier with highly specific, highly sensitive diagnosis of cytomegalovirus status. Most TCR beta V segments were productive about 87% or about 30% of the time in an earlier analysis. The study put some 150 TCR beta chains on its list as cytomegalovirus-associated. In a later analysis, parvovirus B19, influenza, CMV and Epstein-Barr virus appeared linked to several top co-occurrence clusters.

This clone was counted between two and nine times. What it binds is unknown. The junction shows a germline mismatch at one end, possibly a read error. PCR was performed using 60 Vbeta and 13 Jbeta primers. TCRdb's table, derived via immunoSEQ multiplex PCR, lists solely in-frame clones and lacks some. This sample has 170,000 or so clones, with 80% found just once. Germline V gene data show CDR1 as SEHNR and CDR2 as FQNEAQ (reference sequence). The CDR3 has 16 amino acids. This TCR was sampled from a boy between 10 and 17 years old in good health and CMV-seronegative. Sequenced: PBMCs. V usage is TRBV7-9 and J usage is TRBJ1-1; D gene uncertain. In nucleotides, the CDR3 is TGTTCCAGCAGCTGGTGGGGTGGCACTAGGAACACTGAAGCTTTCTTT. Encoded protein: CSSSWWGGTRNTEAFF.